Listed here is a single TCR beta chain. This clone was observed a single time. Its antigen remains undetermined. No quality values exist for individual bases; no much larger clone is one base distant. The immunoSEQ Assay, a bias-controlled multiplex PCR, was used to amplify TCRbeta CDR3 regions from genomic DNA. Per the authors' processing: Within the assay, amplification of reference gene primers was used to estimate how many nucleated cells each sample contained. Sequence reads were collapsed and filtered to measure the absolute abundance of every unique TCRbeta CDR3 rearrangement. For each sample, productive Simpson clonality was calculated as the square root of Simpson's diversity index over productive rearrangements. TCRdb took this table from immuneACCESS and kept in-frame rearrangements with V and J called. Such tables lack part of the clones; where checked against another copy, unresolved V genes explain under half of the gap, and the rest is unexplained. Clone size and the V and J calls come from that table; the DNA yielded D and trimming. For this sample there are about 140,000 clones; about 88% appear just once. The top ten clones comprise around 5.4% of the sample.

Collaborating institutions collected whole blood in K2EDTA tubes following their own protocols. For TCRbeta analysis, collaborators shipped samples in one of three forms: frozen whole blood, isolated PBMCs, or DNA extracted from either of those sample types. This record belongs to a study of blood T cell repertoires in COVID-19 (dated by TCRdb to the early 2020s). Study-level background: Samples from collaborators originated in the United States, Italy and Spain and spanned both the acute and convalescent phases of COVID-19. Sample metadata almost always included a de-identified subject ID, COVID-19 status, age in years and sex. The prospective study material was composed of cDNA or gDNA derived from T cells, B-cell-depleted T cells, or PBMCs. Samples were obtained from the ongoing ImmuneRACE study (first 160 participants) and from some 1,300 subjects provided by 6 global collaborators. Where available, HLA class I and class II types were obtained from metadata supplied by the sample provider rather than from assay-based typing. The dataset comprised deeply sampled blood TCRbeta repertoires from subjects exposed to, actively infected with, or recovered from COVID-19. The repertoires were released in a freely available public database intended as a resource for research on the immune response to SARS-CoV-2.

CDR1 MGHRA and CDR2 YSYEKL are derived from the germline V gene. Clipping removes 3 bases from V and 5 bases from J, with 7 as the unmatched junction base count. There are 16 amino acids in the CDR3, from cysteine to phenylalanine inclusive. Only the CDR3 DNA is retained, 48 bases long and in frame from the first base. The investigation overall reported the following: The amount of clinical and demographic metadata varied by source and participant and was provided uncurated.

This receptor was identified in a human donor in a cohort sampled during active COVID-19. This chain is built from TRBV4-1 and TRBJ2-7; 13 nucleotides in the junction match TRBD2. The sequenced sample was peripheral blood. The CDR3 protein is CASSQLLAGGPHEQYF. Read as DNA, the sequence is TGCGCCAGCAGCCAGTTACTAGCGGGAGGGCCTCACGAGCAGTACTTC.